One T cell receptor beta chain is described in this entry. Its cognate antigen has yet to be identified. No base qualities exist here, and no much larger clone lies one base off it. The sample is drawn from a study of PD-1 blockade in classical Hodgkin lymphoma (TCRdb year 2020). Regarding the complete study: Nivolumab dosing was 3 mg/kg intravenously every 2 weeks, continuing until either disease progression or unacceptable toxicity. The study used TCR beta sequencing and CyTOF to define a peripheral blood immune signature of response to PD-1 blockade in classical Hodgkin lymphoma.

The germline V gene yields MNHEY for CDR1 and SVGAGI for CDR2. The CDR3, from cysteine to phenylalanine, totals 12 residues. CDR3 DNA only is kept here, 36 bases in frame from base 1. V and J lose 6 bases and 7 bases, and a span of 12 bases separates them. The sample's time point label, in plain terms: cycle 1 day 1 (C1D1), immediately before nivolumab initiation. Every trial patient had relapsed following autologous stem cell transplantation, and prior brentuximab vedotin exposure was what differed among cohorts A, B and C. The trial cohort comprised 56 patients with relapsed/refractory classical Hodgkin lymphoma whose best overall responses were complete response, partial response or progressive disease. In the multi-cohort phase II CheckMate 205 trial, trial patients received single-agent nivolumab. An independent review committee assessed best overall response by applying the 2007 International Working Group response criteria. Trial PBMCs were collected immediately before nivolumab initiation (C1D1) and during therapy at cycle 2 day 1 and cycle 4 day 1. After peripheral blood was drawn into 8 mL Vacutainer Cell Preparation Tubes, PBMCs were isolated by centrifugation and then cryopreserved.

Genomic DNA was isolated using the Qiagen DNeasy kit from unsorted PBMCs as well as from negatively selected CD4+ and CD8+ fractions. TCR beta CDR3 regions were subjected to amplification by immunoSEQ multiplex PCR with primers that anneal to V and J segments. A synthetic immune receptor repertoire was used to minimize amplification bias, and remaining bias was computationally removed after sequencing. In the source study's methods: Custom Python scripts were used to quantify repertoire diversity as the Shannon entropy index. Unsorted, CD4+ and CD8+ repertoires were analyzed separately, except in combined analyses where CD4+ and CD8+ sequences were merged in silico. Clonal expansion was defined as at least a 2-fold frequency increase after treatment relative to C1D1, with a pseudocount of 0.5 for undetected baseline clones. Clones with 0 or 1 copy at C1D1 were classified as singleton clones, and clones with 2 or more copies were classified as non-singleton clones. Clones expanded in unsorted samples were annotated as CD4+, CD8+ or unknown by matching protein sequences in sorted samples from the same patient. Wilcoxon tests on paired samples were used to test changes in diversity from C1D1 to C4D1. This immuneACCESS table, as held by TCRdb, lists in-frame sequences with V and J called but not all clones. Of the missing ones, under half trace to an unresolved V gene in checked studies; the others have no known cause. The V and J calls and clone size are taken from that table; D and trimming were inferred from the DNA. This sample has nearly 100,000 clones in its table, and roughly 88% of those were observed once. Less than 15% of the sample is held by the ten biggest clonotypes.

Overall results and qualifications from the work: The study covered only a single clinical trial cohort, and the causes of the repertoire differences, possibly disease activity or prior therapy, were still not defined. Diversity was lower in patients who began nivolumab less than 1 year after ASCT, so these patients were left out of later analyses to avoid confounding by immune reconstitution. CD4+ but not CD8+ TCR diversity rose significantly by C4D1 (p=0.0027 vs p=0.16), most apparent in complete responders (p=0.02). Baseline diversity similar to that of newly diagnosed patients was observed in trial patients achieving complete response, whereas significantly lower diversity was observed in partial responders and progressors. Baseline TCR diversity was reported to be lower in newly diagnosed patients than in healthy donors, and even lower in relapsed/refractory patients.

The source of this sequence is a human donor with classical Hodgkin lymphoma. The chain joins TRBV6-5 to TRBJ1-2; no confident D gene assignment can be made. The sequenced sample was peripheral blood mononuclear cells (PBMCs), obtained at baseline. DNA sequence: TGTGCCAGCAGGGCGGGAGGGAGTGGCTACACCTTC. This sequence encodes CASRAGGSGYTF.